Detailed here is one TCR beta chain. Its antigen remains unknown. BIOMED2 TRB-A/B primer pools were used in multiplex TRB PCR. Each CDR3 protein gets one entry after TCRdb re-called the multiplex PCR reads with MiXCR. The sample comprises some 6,300 distinct CDR3 sequences, around 34% of which are singletons, and 50% to 60% rests with the top ten. This specimen comes from a study of T and B cells in COVID-19 patients. Study-level points and caveats: Symptomatic-phase blood samples from mildly ill patients and early samples from severe cases were scarce.

From blood, roughly 250-500 ng of genomic DNA served as TRB template. The CDR3 contains 17 residues. Trimming removed 4 bases from V and 7 bases from J; junction bases left unmatched: 14. The germline gives CDR1 SGDLS, CDR2 YYNGEE. This chain links TRBV9 with TRBJ1-1, with 12 bases matching TRBD1. Sequenced sample: blood. This TCR came from a human donor with active COVID-19. CDR3 DNA sequence: TGTGCCAGCAGCCCCTTGGGGACAGGGGGCGCATTCAGTGAAGCTTTCTTT. It encodes CASSPLGTGGAFSEAFF.